This T cell receptor (beta chain) was recorded in a study of PD-1 blockade in classical Hodgkin lymphoma. About this clone: Its antigen is not identified.

Study results and limitations: The CD4+ diversity rise by C4D1 was clearest in complete responders. Patients who responded completely had about the same baseline diversity as newly diagnosed patients. Newly diagnosed patients were reported to start with lower TCR diversity than healthy donors. Whatever underlies the repertoire differences (possibly disease activity or prior therapy) remains undefined.

There are 15 residues in the CDR3. The germline V gene has CDR1 SGHRS and CDR2 YFSETQ. Trimming pared 3 bases from V and 0 bases from J, leaving 9 bases between. Stated time point: cycle 4 day 1 (C4D1), after five to seven weeks of nivolumab. Relapses following autologous stem cell transplantation were seen in all patients, with brentuximab vedotin exposure varying. Negative selection with magnetic separation was used to purify CD4+ T cells from thawed PBMCs. Only in-frame clones appear in the TCRdb table, and some are missing; sequencing was by immunoSEQ multiplex PCR. The sample yields fewer than 25,000 clones, 83% seen once.

This receptor was obtained from a human donor with classical Hodgkin lymphoma. The chain is built from TRBV5-1 and TRBJ2-2, with D maybe TRBD1 (6 bases). The sample in question was CD4+ T cells from blood, obtained before the fourth cycle of nivolumab. CDR3 nucleotide sequence: TGCGCCAGCAGCTCTAGGACAGCGAACACCGGGGAGCTGTTTTTT. It specifies CASSSRTANTGELFF.